This TCR beta chain was observed in a study of cytomegalovirus exposure and HLA in healthy donors. Study results and limitations: Fewer N-insertions than the roughly 630-donor mean were reportedly shown by an Asian-associated ancestry cluster in a later analysis. It was in a later analysis that TCR association rates were seen to vary by HLA locus, highest for DRB1 and lowest for HLA-C. It was reportedly the case that the classifier diagnosed cytomegalovirus status with high specificity and sensitivity. The study had only CMV serostatus as immune exposure information.

Primers included in the PCR were 60 Vbeta and 13 Jbeta primers. Method: immunoSEQ multiplex PCR; TCRdb's copy keeps in-frame clones and lacks some. The sample has under 200,000 clones; around 80% are singletons. With regard to this clone: Its antigen is as yet unknown.

In germline, CDR1 is MNHEY, CDR2 SMNVEV (reference sequence). This CDR3 has 15 amino acids. The germline V and J ends were trimmed by 6 bases and 2 bases, with 16 bases remaining between them. The clonotype originates from a woman aged 50 to 60 in good health and CMV-seropositive. The V call is TRBV27, the J call TRBJ1-1; tentative D call: TRBD1 (6 bases). The specimen was PBMCs. CDR3 in amino acids: CASRDNRGANTEAFF. The CDR3 DNA sequence: TGTGCCAGCAGGGACAACCGGGGGGCTAACACTGAAGCTTTCTTT.